Listed below are T cell receptor beta chains from one sample, sequenced in a study of long-term antiretroviral therapy in people with HIV. The data were produced by immunoSEQ multiplex PCR, yet TCRdb's version contains in-frame clones alone and is incomplete. Of 20,000 to 25,000 clones in the sample, around 81% were seen once. Specimen: unsorted PBMCs, collected 1.6 years after starting antiretroviral therapy. The source of these receptors is a man between 40 and 49 years old with HIV. Both conserved end residues are part of each CDR3. Fields, in order: clone size, V gene, D gene, J gene, CDR3 protein, CDR3 DNA. A D gene is named only where the DNA matches it firmly. The size field is filled for only some rows; it gives once, few, many or a size class.

-	TRBV6-1	TRBD2	TRBJ2-1	CASSEIEGLAGLPRVHEQFF	TGTGCCAGCAGTGAGATTGAGGGACTAGCGGGCCTTCCCAGGGTGCATGAGCAGTTCTTC
-	TRBV19	-	TRBJ1-3	CASSLAGGQLTNTIYF	TGTGCCAGTAGCCTGGCGGGGGGACAATTGACGAACACCATATATTTT
-	TRBV5-1	TRBD2	TRBJ2-4	CASSSEGGLAKNIQYF	TGCGCCAGCAGCTCGGAGGGAGGGCTAGCCAAAAACATTCAGTACTTC
-	TRBV5-6	-	TRBJ2-7	CASSLDRGAYEQYF	TGTGCCAGCAGCTTGGACCGAGGCGCCTACGAGCAGTACTTC
-	TRBV5-1	-	TRBJ1-5	CASSFSGTGNQPQHF	TGCGCCAGCAGCTTCTCCGGGACGGGAAATCAGCCCCAGCATTTT
-	TRBV13	-	TRBJ2-2	CASSSNTGELFF	TGTGCCAGCAGCTCCAACACCGGGGAGCTGTTTTTT
-	TRBV19	-	TRBJ2-7	CASSEGRTDEQYF	TGTGCCAGTAGTGAAGGAAGGACGGACGAGCAGTACTTC
-	TRBV5-1	TRBD1	TRBJ2-3	CASAGTGSNTQYF	TGCGCCAGCGCGGGGACAGGGTCGAATACGCAGTATTTT
-	TRBV19	-	TRBJ1-4	CASSSRSFNEKLFF	TGTGCCAGTAGTTCTAGGAGCTTTAATGAAAAACTGTTTTTT
-	TRBV7-9	-	TRBJ1-1	CASSLEGGAEAFF	TGTGCCAGCAGCTTAGAGGGCGGAGCTGAAGCTTTCTTT
-	TRBV5-1	-	TRBJ1-1	CASSFGQRSEAFF	TGCGCCAGCAGCTTCGGACAGCGATCTGAAGCTTTCTTT
-	TRBV5-1	-	TRBJ1-2	CASSWGMEGYTF	TGCGCCAGCAGCTGGGGGATGGAAGGCTACACCTTC
once	TRBV7-8	TRBD1	TRBJ1-1	CASSLEGQLRGTEAFF	TGTGCCAGCAGCTTAGAGGGACAGCTACGGGGCACTGAAGCTTTCTTT
-	TRBV14	-	TRBJ1-3	CASSLIGLSPSSGNTIYF	TGTGCCAGCAGCCTGATCGGCCTGTCCCCGTCCTCTGGAAACACCATATATTTT
few	TRBV11-1	-	TRBJ1-5	CASSSGPRDQPQHF	TGTGCCAGCAGCTCGGGCCCACGCGATCAGCCCCAGCATTTT
-	TRBV29-1	-	TRBJ2-7	CSGSEDYEQYF	TGCAGCGGGAGCGAGGACTACGAGCAGTACTTC
once	TRBV7-9	-	TRBJ1-4	CASSPTGSTNEKLFF	TGTGCCAGCAGTCCTACAGGGTCGACTAATGAAAAACTGTTTTTT
-	TRBV5-6	TRBD1	TRBJ2-3	CASSLRRTGGTDTQYF	TGTGCCAGCAGCCTCAGACGGACAGGGGGCACAGATACGCAGTATTTT
-	TRBV11-1	-	TRBJ1-3	CASSLTPLAPGNTIYF	TGTGCCAGCAGCTTGACACCATTGGCCCCTGGAAACACCATATATTTT
-	TRBV5-1	-	TRBJ1-2	CASSGGGYGYTF	TGCGCCAGCAGCGGAGGGGGCTATGGCTACACCTTC
-	TRBV2	-	TRBJ2-7	CASRTGYEQYF	TGTGCCAGCAGAACCGGGTACGAGCAGTACTTC
-	TRBV7-9	-	TRBJ1-2	CASSLGQTRNYGYTF	TGTGCCAGCAGCTTAGGGCAGACGAGGAACTATGGCTACACCTTC
-	TRBV2	-	TRBJ1-6	CASRRSGNNSPLHF	TGTGCCAGCAGGAGGTCAGGGAACAATTCACCCCTCCACTTT
-	TRBV30	-	TRBJ2-7	CAWSVLGAPNYEQYF	TGTGCCTGGAGTGTACTTGGGGCACCCAACTACGAGCAGTACTTC
-	TRBV7-3	-	TRBJ1-1	CASSPGGDAEAFF	TGTGCCAGCAGCCCTGGGGGTGATGCTGAAGCTTTCTTT
-	TRBV4-1	-	TRBJ1-5	CASSQRFFGSNQPQHF	TGCGCCAGCAGCCAAAGATTTTTCGGGAGCAATCAGCCCCAGCATTTT
-	TRBV14	-	TRBJ2-7	CASSPGSLVHEQYF	TGTGCCAGCAGCCCCGGCTCCCTCGTCCACGAGCAGTACTTC
-	TRBV5-5	-	TRBJ2-7	CASSLALGARVLEQYF	TGTGCCAGCAGCTTGGCTCTTGGGGCTCGAGTGCTCGAGCAGTACTTC
-	TRBV14	-	TRBJ1-6	CASSQGAFRSYNSPLHF	TGTGCCAGCAGCCAAGGGGCCTTCCGCTCCTATAATTCACCCCTCCACTTT
-	TRBV6-6	TRBD1	TRBJ1-1	CASSYSDRGSGTEAFF	TGTGCCAGCAGTTACTCCGACAGGGGATCCGGCACTGAAGCTTTCTTT
-	TRBV29-1	-	TRBJ2-5	CSVVPPVYQETQYF	TGCAGCGTTGTCCCGCCCGTGTACCAAGAGACCCAGTACTTC
-	TRBV19	TRBD1	TRBJ2-4	CASSGHRGLAKNIQYF	TGTGCCAGTAGTGGGCACAGGGGGCTAGCCAAAAACATTCAGTACTTC
-	TRBV5-4	-	TRBJ2-3	CASSRDRYTDTQYF	TGTGCCAGCAGCCGGGACCGTTACACAGATACGCAGTATTTT
-	TRBV23-1	TRBD1	TRBJ2-5	CASRRTGGPETQYF	TGCGCCAGCAGGCGGACAGGGGGCCCAGAGACCCAGTACTTC
-	TRBV18	-	TRBJ1-2	CASSPSTPGGNYGYTF	TGTGCCAGCTCACCATCGACCCCGGGGGGTAACTATGGCTACACCTTC
-	TRBV5-6	-	TRBJ2-6	CASSLGGSGANVLTF	TGTGCCAGCAGCTTGGGGGGTTCTGGGGCCAACGTCCTGACTTTC
-	TRBV7-2	-	TRBJ2-1	CASSLEAGHNEQFF	TGTGCCAGCAGCTTAGAGGCAGGCCACAATGAGCAGTTCTTC
-	TRBV5-1	-	TRBJ1-4	CASSLGQLEEGEKLFF	TGCGCCAGCAGCTTGGGCCAACTCGAGGAGGGGGAAAAACTGTTTTTT
-	TRBV9	-	TRBJ2-7	CASSVASSSYEQYF	TGTGCCAGCAGCGTAGCGTCTAGCTCCTACGAGCAGTACTTC
-	TRBV7-9	TRBD2	TRBJ2-2	CASSRGLVATGELFF	TGTGCCAGCAGCAGGGGACTAGTGGCAACCGGGGAGCTGTTTTTT
-	TRBV11-2	-	TRBJ2-7	CASSLGTGTLTTYEQYF	TGTGCCAGCAGCTTAGGGACTGGGACGTTGACCACCTACGAGCAGTACTTC
-	TRBV4-1	-	TRBJ2-3	CASSQAGQSTDTQYF	TGCGCCAGCAGCCAGGCGGGACAGAGCACAGATACGCAGTATTTT
-	TRBV5-1	-	TRBJ1-1	CASHYQGGDTEAFF	TGCGCCAGCCACTACCAAGGGGGGGACACTGAAGCTTTCTTT
few	TRBV6-6	-	TRBJ2-7	CASSFRGEQYF	TGTGCCAGCAGTTTCAGGGGCGAGCAGTACTTC
once	TRBV5-1	-	TRBJ1-2	CASSLVGLNGYTF	TGCGCCAGCAGCTTGGTAGGGTTAAATGGCTACACCTTC
-	TRBV7-8	TRBD1	TRBJ2-7	CAVTGSDYEQYF	TGTGCCGTGACAGGGAGCGACTACGAGCAGTACTTC
-	TRBV13	-	TRBJ2-3	CASSRGADTQYF	TGTGCCAGCAGCCGAGGAGCAGATACGCAGTATTTT
-	TRBV7-9	TRBD1	TRBJ1-2	CASSIGQADYGYTF	TGTGCCAGCAGCATTGGACAGGCGGACTATGGCTACACCTTC